This T cell receptor (beta chain) came from a study of blood T cell repertoires in COVID-19. Profiling relied on immunoSEQ multiplex PCR, and the TCRdb table lists in-frame clones only, not all of them. The sample carries around 130,000 clones, 80% to 90% recorded once. V lost 0 bases, J lost 5 bases, and 11 bases lay in between. The CDR3 length is 16 residues. The V gene's germline CDR1 is MNHEY and CDR2 SVGAGI. Sequencing was performed on PBMCs or T cells enriched from blood (not recorded which). The chain uses TRBV6-5 and TRBJ1-6; a possible D gene is TRBD1 (6 bases). The receptor's source is a man in his forties with acute COVID-19. CDR3 loop: CASSYSYAGDNSPLHF. CDR3 DNA sequence: TGTGCCAGCAGTTACTCGTATGCAGGGGATAATTCACCCCTCCACTTT.